Listed below are T cell receptor beta chains from one sample, sequenced in a study of Ad26.COV2.S vaccination and SARS-CoV-2 variants. Sequenced by immunoSEQ multiplex PCR; TCRdb stores in-frame clones only, minus some. The table lists 250,000 to 300,000 clones, 87% of them singletons, with about 3.1% in the top ten. This specimen consisted of peripheral blood, obtained in a trial of Ad26.COV2.S vaccine versus placebo. These receptors originate from a person between 18 and 65 years old who received the Ad26.COV2.S COVID-19 vaccine or a placebo. Each CDR3 is given with its conserved first and last residue. A D gene is named only where the DNA matches it firmly. Not all rows give a size; the values are once, few, many and, for expanded clones, a class.

-,-,14,TRBV27,TRBJ1-5,TGTGCCAGCAGTTTAAACAGCCCAGGGCAGCCCCAGCATTTT,CASSLNSPGQPQHF
TRBD1,once,14,TRBV7-2,TRBJ1-2,TGTGCCAGCAGCTTAGGGACAGGGGGCTATGGCTACACCTTC,CASSLGTGGYGYTF
-,once,13,TRBV3-1/TRBV3-2,TRBJ2-5,TGTGCCAGCAGCAAGATGTCGGGCGAGACCCAGTACTTC,CASSKMSGETQYF
TRBD1,once,18,TRBV12-5,TRBJ1-1,TGTGCTAGTGGTTTGCGTCCACCGGACAGGGGCGCCGACACTGAAGCTTTCTTT,CASGLRPPDRGADTEAFF
TRBD1,once,17,TRBV5-1,TRBJ1-2,TGCGCCAGCAGCTTTAAAGGCCGGGACAGGATCCTCTATGGCTACACCTTC,CASSFKGRDRILYGYTF
-,-,12,TRBV10-3,TRBJ1-3,TGTGCCATCAGGGAAGGAGGAAACACCATATATTTT,CAIREGGNTIYF
TRBD2,-,15,TRBV19,TRBJ2-1,TGTGCCAGTAACCTAGCGGGAGGGGCCTACAATGAGCAGTTCTTC,CASNLAGGAYNEQFF
-,-,15,TRBV4-1,TRBJ2-2,TGCGCCAGCAGCCCAATGACAGGCTACACCGGGGAGCTGTTTTTT,CASSPMTGYTGELFF
-,once,13,TRBV30,TRBJ1-6,TGTGCCTGGAGTGGTCAGGGGAATTCACCCCTCCACTTT,CAWSGQGNSPLHF
-,once,13,TRBV28,TRBJ2-2,TGTGCCAGCAGTTTGGTGGCCCCCGGGGAGCTGTTTTTT,CASSLVAPGELFF
-,-,15,TRBV7-2,TRBJ1-1,TGTGCCAGCAGCTTAGGAAGTTCGGGGAACACTGAAGCTTTCTTT,CASSLGSSGNTEAFF